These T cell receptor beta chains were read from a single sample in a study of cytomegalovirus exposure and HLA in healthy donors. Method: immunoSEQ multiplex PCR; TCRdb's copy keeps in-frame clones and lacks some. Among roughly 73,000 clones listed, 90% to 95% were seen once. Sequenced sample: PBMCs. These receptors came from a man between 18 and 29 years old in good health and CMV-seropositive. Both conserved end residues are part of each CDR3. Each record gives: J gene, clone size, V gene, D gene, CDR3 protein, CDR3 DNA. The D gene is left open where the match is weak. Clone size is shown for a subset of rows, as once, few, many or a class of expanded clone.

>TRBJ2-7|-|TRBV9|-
CASSVGQGNFGEQYF
TGTGCCAGCAGCGTAGGTCAGGGGAATTTCGGCGAGCAGTACTTC
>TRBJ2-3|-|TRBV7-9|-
CASSPPGLTTDTQYF
TGTGCCAGCAGCCCACCGGGACTCACAACAGATACGCAGTATTTT
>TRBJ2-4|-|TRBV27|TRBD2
CASRRGGGGKNIQYF
TGTGCAAGCAGGCGGGGGGGAGGGGGCAAAAACATTCAGTACTTC
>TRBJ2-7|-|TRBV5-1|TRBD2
CASSLSQREGPGEQYF
TGCGCCAGCAGCTTGTCCCAGCGGGAAGGTCCGGGCGAGCAGTACTTC
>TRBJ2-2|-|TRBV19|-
CASSKGDTGELFF
TGTGCCAGTAGTAAGGGGGATACTGGGGAGCTGTTTTTT
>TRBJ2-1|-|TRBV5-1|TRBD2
CASSWTSGRALYNEQFF
TGCGCCAGCAGCTGGACTAGCGGGAGGGCCCTCTACAATGAGCAGTTCTTC
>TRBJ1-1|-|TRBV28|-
CASSLSRRETEAFF
TGTGCCAGCAGTTTGTCAAGGAGGGAAACTGAAGCTTTCTTT
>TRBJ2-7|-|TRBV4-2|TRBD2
CASSQATSGNYEQYF
TGTGCCAGCAGCCAGGCGACTAGCGGGAACTACGAGCAGTACTTC
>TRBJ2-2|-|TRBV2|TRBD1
CASSETGGPLFTGELFF
TGTGCCAGCAGTGAAACAGGGGGCCCCTTGTTTACCGGGGAGCTGTTTTTT
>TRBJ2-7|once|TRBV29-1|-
CSVDRAGKPYEQYF
TGCAGCGTTGATAGGGCAGGGAAGCCCTACGAGCAGTACTTC
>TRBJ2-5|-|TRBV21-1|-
CASSKVTAQETQYF
TGTGCCAGCAGCAAAGTAACAGCTCAAGAGACCCAGTACTTC
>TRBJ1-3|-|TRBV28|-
CASRIHRSLSGNTIYF
TGTGCCAGCAGAATCCACAGGAGCCTCTCTGGAAACACCATATATTTT
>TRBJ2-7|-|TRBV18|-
CASSLQGGTYEQYF
TGTGCCAGCTCACTACAAGGGGGAACCTACGAGCAGTACTTC
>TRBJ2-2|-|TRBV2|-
CASSEVKTGGTGELFF
TGTGCCAGCAGTGAAGTGAAGACAGGTGGCACCGGGGAGCTGTTTTTT
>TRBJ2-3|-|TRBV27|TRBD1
CASSFLQGTDTQYF
TGTGCCAGCAGTTTCCTACAGGGGACAGATACGCAGTATTTT
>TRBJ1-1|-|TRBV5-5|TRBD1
CASSSYQGANTEAFF
TGTGCCAGCAGCTCCTATCAGGGGGCGAACACTGAAGCTTTCTTT
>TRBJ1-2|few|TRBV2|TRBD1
CASSVAGQGGGYTF
TGTGCCAGCAGTGTGGCGGGACAGGGTGGTGGCTACACCTTC
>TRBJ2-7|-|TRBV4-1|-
CASSHRELGGYEQYF
TGCGCCAGCAGCCATCGGGAACTAGGGGGCTACGAGCAGTACTTC
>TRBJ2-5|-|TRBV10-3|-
CAISGTTGGETQYF
TGTGCCATCAGTGGTACGACGGGCGGGGAGACCCAGTACTTC
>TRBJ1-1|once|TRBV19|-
CASKESGMNTEAFF
TGTGCCAGTAAGGAATCAGGGATGAACACTGAAGCTTTCTTT
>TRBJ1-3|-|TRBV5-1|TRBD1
CASSLGTPGQGPAIYF
TGCGCCAGCAGCTTGGGGACCCCGGGACAGGGCCCAGCCATATATTTT
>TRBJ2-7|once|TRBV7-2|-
CASSLWRELSYEQYF
TGTGCCAGCAGCTTATGGAGGGAACTCTCCTACGAGCAGTACTTC
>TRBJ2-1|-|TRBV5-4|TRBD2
CASSSNAGLADYNEQFF
TGTGCCAGCAGCTCCAATGCGGGACTAGCCGACTACAATGAGCAGTTCTTC
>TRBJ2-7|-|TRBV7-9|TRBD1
CASSLEGQAYEQYF
TGTGCCAGCAGCTTAGAGGGACAGGCATACGAGCAGTACTTC
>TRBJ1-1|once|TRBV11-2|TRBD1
CASSFQGARTEAFF
TGTGCCAGCAGCTTCCAGGGGGCTAGAACTGAAGCTTTCTTT